This T cell receptor (beta chain) was obtained from a study of spatial heterogeneity in lung cancer. TCRdb re-analysed the 5' RACE reads in MiXCR, keeping a single row per CDR3 protein. Here the sample spans tens of thousands of distinct CDR3 sequences, around 13% being singletons. The time point is: sample taken at primary tumor resection. Samples were donated by 72 untreated early-stage non-small cell lung cancer patients. TCRs were sequenced from unsorted whole RNA of tumor, nontumor lung or PBMC. The ends were cut back, 1 base at V and 4 bases at J, with 10 bases in the middle. CDR3 size: 15 residues. Germline loops: CDR1 SGHTA, CDR2 FQGNSA. This clonotype has just one count.

The sample in question was PBMCs, obtained at surgery. This receptor was obtained from a male donor with early-stage non-small cell lung cancer. This sequence joins TRBV7-2 and TRBJ1-4; D is uncertain. The CDR3 spells CASSLVTDVNEKLFF. Here the CDR3 DNA reads TGTGCCAGCAGCTTAGTAACAGATGTTAATGAAAAACTGTTTTTT.